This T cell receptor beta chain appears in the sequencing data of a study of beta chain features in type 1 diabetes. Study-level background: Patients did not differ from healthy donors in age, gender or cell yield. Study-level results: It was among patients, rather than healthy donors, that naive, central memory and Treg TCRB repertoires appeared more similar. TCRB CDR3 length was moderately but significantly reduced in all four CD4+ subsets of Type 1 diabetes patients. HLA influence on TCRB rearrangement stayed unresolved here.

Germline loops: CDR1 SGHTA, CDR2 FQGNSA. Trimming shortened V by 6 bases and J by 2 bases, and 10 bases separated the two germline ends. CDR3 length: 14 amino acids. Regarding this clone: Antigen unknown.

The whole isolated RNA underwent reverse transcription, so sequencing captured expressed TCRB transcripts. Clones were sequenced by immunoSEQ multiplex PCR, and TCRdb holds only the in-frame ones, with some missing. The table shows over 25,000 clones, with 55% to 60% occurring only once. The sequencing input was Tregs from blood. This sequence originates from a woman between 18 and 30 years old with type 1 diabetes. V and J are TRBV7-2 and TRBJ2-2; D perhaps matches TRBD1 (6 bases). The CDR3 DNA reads TGTGCCAGCAGTGGCAGGGGTAACACCGGGGAGCTGTTTTTT. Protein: CASSGRGNTGELFF.